The clone carrying this T cell receptor beta chain occurred once. Its antigen remains unknown. Trimming pared 4 bases from V and 2 bases from J, leaving 7 bases between. Germline V gene sequence: CDR1 SGHVS, CDR2 FQNEAQ. The CDR3 loop spans 13 amino acids. This specimen belongs to a study of shared clonotypes between healthy human individuals. Study-wide results and limits: Generally, estimated richness proved larger in naive subsets than it did in memory subsets. In a few donors, about 5% of naive CD4 clonotypes appeared in common.

How the authors handled the data: As immunoSEQ supplied junction-only sequences (without quality scores), filtering differed. Sequencing used immunoSEQ multiplex PCR; TCRdb keeps in-frame clones, though not all of them. V and J calls and clone size are copied from that table; D and trimming were computed from the DNA. The data contain roughly 1.5 million clones, roughly 98% of them singletons. This chain links TRBV7-8 with TRBJ2-3; D not resolved. This receptor was taken from a young man in good health. The specimen sequenced was naive CD4+ T cells sorted from blood. Subset of the sample: CD45RA+ positively selected. CDR3 residues: CASSSRLTDTQYF. The CDR3 DNA is TGTGCCAGCAGCTCCCGTCTCACAGATACGCAGTATTTT.